The 14 T cell receptor beta chains below were found in one sample sequenced in a study of blood T cell repertoires in COVID-19. The assay was immunoSEQ multiplex PCR, and TCRdb's table has in-frame clones only and misses some. The sample has 20,000 to 30,000 clones; 94% are singletons. The sequenced sample consisted of peripheral blood. These receptors all come from a woman aged 45-65 years with active COVID-19.

This clone was counted a few times. CDR3 in DNA: TGTGCCAGCAGCTTGAGAGACAGGGGGTACACCGGGGAGCTGTTTTTT. Protein sequence: CASSLRDRGYTGELFF. The gene calls are TRBV7-8 and TRBJ2-2; 9 nucleotides agree with TRBD1. The V and J ends lost 3 bases and 3 bases, in that order; junction bases with no gene match: 5. Germline CDR1 reads SGHVS; CDR2 reads FQNEAQ. This CDR3 has 16 amino acids.

The rearrangement joins TRBV5-1 to TRBJ2-3; 11 bases line up with TRBD1. V lost 3 bases to trimming and J lost 3 bases; unmatched junction nucleotides: 6. There are 16 residues in the CDR3. Germline CDR1 is SGHRS and CDR2 is YFSETQ. CDR3 amino acids: CASSSQGQGGTDTQYF. The DNA of the CDR3 is TGCGCCAGCAGCTCTCAGGGACAGGGGGGAACAGATACGCAGTATTTT.

This chain connects TRBV5-1 to TRBJ2-3, with 9 bases identical to TRBD2. CDR1 is SGHRS and CDR2 is YFSETQ in the germline V gene. The CDR3 consists of 14 residues. Trimming took 4 bases from V and 9 from J; bases not matched to a gene: 9. CDR3 in DNA: TGCGCCAGCAGCCCGGGACTAGCACTAGGGACGCAGTATTTT. Its protein is CASSPGLALGTQYF.

This chain uses TRBV3-1 (or the pseudogene TRBV3-2) with TRBJ2-2; a weak D match, TRBD2 (5 bases). The V gene's germline CDR1 is LGHDT and CDR2 YNNKEL (reference sequence). CDR3 size: 15 residues. The V and J ends lost 1 base and 1 base respectively, with 7 bases between them. The CDR3 protein is CASSQGAVNTGELFF. The DNA of the CDR3 is TGTGCCAGCAGCCAAGGAGCGGTGAACACCGGGGAGCTGTTTTTT.

This clone has just one count. The chain uses TRBV7-8 and TRBJ2-1, with 9 bases fitting TRBD2. V trimming: 1 base; J trimming: 6 bases; junction bases outside the gene matches: 7. This CDR3 spans 16 amino acids. Germline V gene lookup returns CDR1 SGHVS and CDR2 FQNEAQ. The DNA of the CDR3 is TGTGCCAGCAGCTTAGGCCCGGGCGGGAGGGCCAATGAGCAGTTCTTC. Translation: CASSLGPGGRANEQFF.

CDR3 sequence: CASSIDPSQGFHGYTF. The CDR3 nucleotides are TGTGCCAGTAGTATAGACCCCTCGCAGGGGTTCCATGGCTACACCTTC. V is TRBV19 and J is TRBJ1-2; tentative D call: TRBD1 (6 bases). The V gene lost 0 bases and the J gene lost 6 bases, with 17 bases spanning the gap. The CDR3 has 16 amino acids. Germline loops: CDR1 LNHDA, CDR2 SQIVND (reference sequence).

The chain employs TRBV19 and TRBJ2-5, with 11 bases that match TRBD1. The V and J ends lost 4 bases and 5 bases, in that order; junction bases with no gene match: 9. Germline CDR1 LNHDA, CDR2 SQIVND (reference sequence). This CDR3 is 16 amino acids long. The CDR3 region has the DNA TGTGCCAGTAGTAAGCGAGGGACAGGGGGACAGGAGACCCAGTACTTC. Translating it yields CASSKRGTGGQETQYF.

This clone was recorded only once. The CDR3: CASSVLAGGGGEQFF. The CDR3 DNA follows: TGCGCCAGCAGTGTCCTAGCGGGAGGCGGAGGTGAGCAGTTCTTC. The J gene is TRBJ2-1, the V gene TRBV10-2; 11 bases align to TRBD2. V shed 4 bases, J shed 9 bases, and the junction held 8 bases outside the gene matches. The CDR3 contains 15 residues. The germline CDR1 and CDR2 sequences are WSHSY and SAAADI.

The chain couples TRBV11-2 to TRBJ2-2, with no clear D. Germline V gene sequence: CDR1 SGHAT, CDR2 FQNNGV. Trimming took 1 base from V and 4 from J, leaving 19 bases between them. This CDR3 is 18 amino acids long. The CDR3: CASSLVPPGPMSTGELFF. DNA of the CDR3: TGTGCCAGCAGCTTAGTCCCTCCAGGCCCAATGAGCACCGGGGAGCTGTTTTTT. Filled out from reference TRBV11-2 and TRBJ2-2, the complete variable domain reads EAGVAQSPRYKIIEKRQSVAFWCNPISGHATLYWYQQILGQGPKLLIQFQNNGVVDDSQLPKDRFSAERLKGVDSTLKIQPAKLEDSAVYLCASSLVPPGPMSTGELFFGEGSRLTVL.

This rearrangement joins TRBV15 to TRBJ2-5; D possibly corresponds to TRBD2 (7 bases). Germline-derived CDR1 and CDR2 are LNHNV and YYDKDF (reference sequence). The CDR3 is 17 residues long. V lost 5 bases to trimming and J lost 2 bases, with 21 bases between them. This CDR3 reads CATSPPGASGRQETQYF. The CDR3 bases are TGTGCCACCAGCCCGCCGGGGGCTAGCGGAAGGCAAGAGACCCAGTACTTC.

The genes are TRBV28 and TRBJ1-1; D is unclear. This CDR3 spans 12 amino acids. V lost 2 bases, J lost 6 bases, and 7 bases lay in between. Germline V gene lookup returns CDR1 MDHEN and CDR2 SYDVKM. The CDR3 nucleotides are TGTGCCAGCAGTTTAAGTGCGTCTGAAGCTTTCTTT. Protein sequence: CASSLSASEAFF.

This clone was recorded only once. The chain combines TRBV19 with TRBJ2-4, with D uncertain. This CDR3 has 13 residues. With 7 bases removed from V and 1 base from J, the gap between germline ends came to 8 bases. Germline-derived CDR1 and CDR2 are LNHDA and SQIVND (reference sequence). The CDR3 here is CASIGLAKNIQYF. The CDR3 DNA is TGTGCCAGTATTGGGCTGGCCAAAAACATTCAGTACTTC.

This chain connects TRBV27 to TRBJ1-2; D is ambiguous. Germline V CDR1 and CDR2: MNHEY, SMNVEV (reference sequence). V gave up 5 bases and J gave up 3 bases, with 10 bases separating them. This CDR3 is 13 amino acids long. DNA for the CDR3: TGTGCCAGCAGTACGCACAGTTACTATGGCTACACCTTC. This translates into CASSTHSYYGYTF.

This clone was detected only once. The chain uses TRBV27 and TRBJ2-1; D remains unclear. This CDR3 has 17 residues. The V and J ends lost 2 bases and 1 base respectively, with 15 bases between them. Germline-derived CDR1 and CDR2 are MNHEY and SMNVEV (reference sequence). As DNA, the CDR3 is TGTGCCAGCAGTTTACGCGGCTACCCTTGGTCCTACAATGAGCAGTTCTTC. Protein sequence: CASSLRGYPWSYNEQFF.